This TCR beta chain is from a study of naive and memory T cell subsets. Points from the study as a whole: Between naive and memory subsets, TCR abundance power law exponents differed. Over 90% of naive TCR sequences appeared only once after error correction, unlike memory subsets. In CD4 and CD8 cells, diversity dropped from naive through EMRA. A clonotype means one alpha or beta sequence, not an alpha/beta pair.

Remarks on this clonotype: Its antigen remains unidentified.

This CDR3 is built from 17 residues. The junction had 13 bases not matched to a gene; V was cut back by 9 bases and J by 0 bases. Germline CDR1 SNHLY, CDR2 FYNNEI. An equimolar mix of two oligonucleotides served as the beta constant-region primer for TRBC1 and TRBC2. Four rounds of PCR amplified the ligated cDNA using nested alpha and beta constant-region primers plus SP2. TCRdb re-called the UMI-ligation and nested PCR reads through MiXCR, storing one row per CDR3 protein. Counted here are around 110,000 distinct CDR3 sequences, approximately 37% occurring once; the ten biggest clones make up approximately 0.9%.

V and J are TRBV2 and TRBJ2-3, with 9 bases aligning to TRBD2. The sequence came from a human donor in good health. The sample consisted of central memory CD4+ T cells from blood. The CDR3 spells CASTKREAKSSTDTQYF. CDR3 nucleotide sequence: TGTGCCAGTACTAAGCGGGAGGCAAAGTCTAGCACAGATACGCAGTATTTT.